What follows describes a single TCR beta chain. Its antigen is not identified. The method was immunoSEQ multiplex PCR; TCRdb's version includes in-frame clones alone and lacks a portion of them. The repertoire holds about 440,000 clones, with roughly 87% as singletons. The treatment denotes: roughly 20 received Ad26.COV2.S at low or high dose, single or two shots; roughly five received placebo; per-sample allocation not given. Sampling was done on day 63 after the first vaccine or placebo injection. This sample was taken from a study of Ad26.COV2.S vaccination and SARS-CoV-2 variants. General study results and limits: Non-spike TCR breadth was similar in vaccine and placebo recipients.

The germline gives CDR1 MGHDK, CDR2 SYGVNS. V was pared by 8 bases and J by 3 bases, with 14 bases between. The CDR3 is 15 residues long. The chain recombines TRBV25-1 with TRBJ1-6; D possibly corresponds to TRBD1 (5 bases). This clonotype originated in a person aged 18-65 years who received the Ad26.COV2.S COVID-19 vaccine or a placebo. The specimen comprised peripheral blood, sampled in a trial of Ad26.COV2.S vaccine versus placebo. The CDR3 is CASRGRGNYNSPLHF. The CDR3 nucleotides are TGTGCCAGCCGGGGACGGGGGAACTATAATTCACCCCTCCACTTT.